This T cell receptor (beta chain) was observed in a study of sequential checkpoint blockade in melanoma. Study in general: Patients were randomized 1:1 to nivolumab-then-ipilimumab or ipilimumab-then-nivolumab first-line. Both treatment sequences were followed by maintenance nivolumab.

Treatment here: randomized to nivolumab then ipilimumab (arm A) or the reverse (arm B). No patient had prior DNA-damaging chemotherapy. Live CD3+CD8+ CD19− CD56− cells were sorted from PBMCs. Using immunoSEQ multiplex PCR, the repertoire was profiled, and TCRdb retains in-frame clones only, with some absent. The data show about 40,000 clones, with 86% seen just once and 9% to 15% held by the top ten. This clone appeared a single time. This sequence originates from a human donor with melanoma. The sequencing here drew on CD8+ T cells sorted from blood (inferred from file names), taken from a patient given nivolumab and ipilimumab in sequence.

The CDR3 DNA is TGTGCCAGCAGCATCCGGACAGGGGGCAGTGAGACCCAGTACTTC. Translation gives CASSIRTGGSETQYF. The chain carries TRBV7-9 and TRBJ2-5; 11 bases agree with TRBD1. Germline assignment: CDR1 SEHNR and CDR2 FQNEAQ (reference sequence). The CDR3 length is 15 residues. After removal of 5 bases from V and 5 bases from J, the junction contained 7 bases not matched to a gene. The complete variable domain, with remaining parts taken from reference TRBV7-9 and TRBJ2-5, reads DTGVSQNPRHKITKRGQNVTFRCDPISEHNRLYWYRQTLGQGPEFLTYFQNEAQLEKSRLLSDRFSAERPKGSFSTLEIQRTEQGDSAMYLCASSIRTGGSETQYFGPGTRLLVL.